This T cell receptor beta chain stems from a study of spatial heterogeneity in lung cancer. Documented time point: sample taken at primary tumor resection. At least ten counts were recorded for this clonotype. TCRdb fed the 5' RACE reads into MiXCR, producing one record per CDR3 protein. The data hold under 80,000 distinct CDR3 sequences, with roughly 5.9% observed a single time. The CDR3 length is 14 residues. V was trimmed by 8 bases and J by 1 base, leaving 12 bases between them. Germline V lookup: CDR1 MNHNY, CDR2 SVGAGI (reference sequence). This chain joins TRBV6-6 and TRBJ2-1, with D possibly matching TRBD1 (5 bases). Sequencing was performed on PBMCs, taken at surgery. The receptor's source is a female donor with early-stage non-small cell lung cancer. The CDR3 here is CASSPGMSYNEQFF. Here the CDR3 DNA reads TGTGCCAGCTCCCCAGGGATGTCCTACAATGAGCAGTTCTTC.